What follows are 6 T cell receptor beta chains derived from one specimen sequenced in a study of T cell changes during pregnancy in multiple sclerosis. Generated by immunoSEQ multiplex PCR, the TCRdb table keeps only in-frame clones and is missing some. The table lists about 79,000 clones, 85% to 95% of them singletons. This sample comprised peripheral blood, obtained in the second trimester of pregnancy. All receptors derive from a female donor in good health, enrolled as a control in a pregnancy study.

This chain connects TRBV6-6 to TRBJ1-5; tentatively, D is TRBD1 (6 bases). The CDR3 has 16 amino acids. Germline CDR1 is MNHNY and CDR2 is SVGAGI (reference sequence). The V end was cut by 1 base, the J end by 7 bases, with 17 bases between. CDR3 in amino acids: CASSYFRTDKFQPQHF. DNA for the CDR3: TGTGCCAGCAGTTACTTCCGGACAGATAAGTTCCAGCCCCAGCATTTT.

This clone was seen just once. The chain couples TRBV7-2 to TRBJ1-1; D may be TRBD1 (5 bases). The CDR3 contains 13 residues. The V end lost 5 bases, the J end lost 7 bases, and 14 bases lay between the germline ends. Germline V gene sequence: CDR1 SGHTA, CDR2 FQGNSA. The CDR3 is CASSRGWRDEAFF. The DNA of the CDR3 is TGTGCCAGCAGCCGGGGGTGGAGGGATGAAGCTTTCTTT.

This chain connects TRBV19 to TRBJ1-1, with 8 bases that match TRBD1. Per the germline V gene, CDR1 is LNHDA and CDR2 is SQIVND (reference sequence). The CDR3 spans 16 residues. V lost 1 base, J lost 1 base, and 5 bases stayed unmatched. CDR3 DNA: TGTGCCAGTAGTATAGGCGGGACAGGTTGGAACACTGAAGCTTTCTTT. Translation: CASSIGGTGWNTEAFF. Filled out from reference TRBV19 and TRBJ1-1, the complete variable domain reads DGGITQSPKYLFRKEGQNVTLSCEQNLNHDAMYWYRQDPGQGLRLIYYSQIVNDFQKGDIAEGYSVSREKKESFPLTVTSAQKNPTAFYLCASSIGGTGWNTEAFFGQGTRLTVV.

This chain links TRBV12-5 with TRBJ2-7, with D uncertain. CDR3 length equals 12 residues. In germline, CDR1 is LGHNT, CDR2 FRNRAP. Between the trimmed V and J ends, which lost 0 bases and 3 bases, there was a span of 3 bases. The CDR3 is CASGLVLYEQYF. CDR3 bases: TGTGCTAGTGGTTTGGTACTCTACGAGCAGTACTTC.

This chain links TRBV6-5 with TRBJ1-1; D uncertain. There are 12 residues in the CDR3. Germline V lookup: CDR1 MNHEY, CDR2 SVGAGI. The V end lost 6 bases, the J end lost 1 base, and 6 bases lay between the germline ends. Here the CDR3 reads CASSRGNTEAFF. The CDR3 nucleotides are TGTGCCAGCAGCCGGGGGAACACTGAAGCTTTCTTT.

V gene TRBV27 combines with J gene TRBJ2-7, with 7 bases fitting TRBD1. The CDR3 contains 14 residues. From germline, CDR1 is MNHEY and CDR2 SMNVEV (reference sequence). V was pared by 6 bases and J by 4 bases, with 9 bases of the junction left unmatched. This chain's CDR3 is CASRQHTGVYEQYF. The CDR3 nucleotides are TGTGCCAGCAGACAACATACAGGGGTATACGAGCAGTACTTC.